This paragraph covers one T cell receptor beta chain sequence. The entry originates in a study of blood T cell repertoires in COVID-19. Looking at the study overall: Samples taken during acute and convalescent COVID-19 were collected in the United States, Italy and Spain. The analysed material was cDNA or gDNA that came from T cells, B-cell-depleted T cells, or PBMCs.

Authors' analysis steps: From reference gene primer amplification, estimates of nucleated cell counts were derived. Sequencing was performed with immunoSEQ multiplex PCR; in TCRdb, only in-frame clones are kept and a portion is missing. V, J and clone size were drawn from that table, and D and trimming were deduced from the DNA. The sample contains about 87,000 clones, around 90% of which appear only once. V lost 3 bases and J lost 3; bases outside the gene matches: 7. The CDR3 is made up of 17 amino acids. Germline CDR1 LGHDT, CDR2 YNNKEL (reference sequence). Sequencing was performed on peripheral blood. The chain employs TRBV3-1 (or the pseudogene TRBV3-2) and TRBJ2-1; 11 bases agree with TRBD2. This receptor was obtained from a man between 35 and 55 years old with acute or convalescent COVID-19. The CDR3: CASSHPRGLADYNEQFF. The CDR3 DNA reads as TGTGCCAGCAGCCACCCCAGGGGACTAGCGGACTACAATGAGCAGTTCTTC.